One sample yielded the 9 T cell receptor beta chains listed below, sequenced in a study of response to subunit inactivated influenza vaccine. TCRdb recomputed calls from the RT-PCR reads with MiXCR, one row per CDR3 protein. The data hold approximately 500,000 distinct CDR3 sequences, with about an eighth observed a single time. The source material was PBMCs from blood, sampled 35 to 45 days after vaccination. The receptors shown here come from a man aged 50 to 60 who received an inactivated influenza vaccine.

With respect to this clonotype: Relative to the germline gene, one junction end is altered; a read error may explain this. The chain links TRBV12-3 or TRBV12-4 to TRBJ1-5; no firm D call. This CDR3 is built from 14 residues. CDR3 DNA: TGTGCCAGCAGCCTCGACGGTGGGAGCGGGCCCCAGCGTTTT. Its translation: CASSLDGGSGPQRF.

This clonotype was counted only a few times. This chain connects TRBV19 to TRBJ1-4; no clear D gene. The CDR3 sequence is 13 residues long. Germline V gene data show CDR1 as LNHDA and CDR2 as SQIVND (reference sequence). V lost 5 bases to trimming and J lost 5 bases, with 9 bases between them. The CDR3: CASSWTGNEKLFF. DNA of the CDR3: TGTGCCAGTAGTTGGACGGGAAATGAAAAACTGTTTTTT.

This clonotype was seen a handful of times. The chain recombines TRBV5-1 with TRBJ1-2, with a weak D call TRBD1 (5 bases). The germline gives CDR1 SGHRS, CDR2 YFSETQ. The CDR3 spans 15 residues. The V and J ends lost 4 bases and 4 bases respectively, with 17 bases between them. Written as DNA, the CDR3 is TGCGCCAGCAGCCCAGGAGGAGGGGCGATCTATGGCTACACCTTC. It codes for CASSPGGGAIYGYTF.

This clonotype was detected only a few times. This rearrangement joins TRBV7-2 to TRBJ2-1; tentatively, D is TRBD2 (5 bases). From germline, CDR1 is SGHTA and CDR2 FQGNSA. The V end lost 5 bases, the J end lost 5 bases, and 22 bases lay between the germline ends. CDR3 size: 17 residues. Here the CDR3 reads CASSPHRGSWMDNEQFF. The CDR3 nucleotides read TGTGCCAGCAGCCCCCACCGGGGTTCCTGGATGGACAATGAGCAGTTCTTC.

This chain links TRBV11-2 with TRBJ2-3; D may correspond to TRBD1 or TRBD2 (6 bases each). Germline CDR1 and CDR2: SGHAT and FQNNGV. This CDR3 spans 18 amino acids. V lost 4 bases and J lost 0, with 20 bases in between. CDR3 protein: CASSSPPIRGDSTDTQYF. CDR3 in DNA: TGTGCCAGCAGCTCACCCCCCATTAGGGGGGATAGCACAGATACGCAGTATTTT.

This chain uses TRBV4-3 with TRBJ2-7; weak D call: TRBD2 (5 bases). The germline V gene encodes CDR1 LGHNA and CDR2 YSLEER. Trimming left V 1 base short and J 1 base short, with 8 bases between. There are 14 residues in the CDR3. CDR3 sequence (DNA): TGCGCCAGCAGCCAAGCCCGGGGTTCCTACGAGCAGTACTTC. It specifies CASSQARGSYEQYF.

In this sample, this clonotype turned up a few times. V gene TRBV20-1 combines with J gene TRBJ2-6, with a tentative D call TRBD2 (6 bases). The germline CDR1 and CDR2 sequences are DFQATT and SNEGSKA (reference sequence). The CDR3 sequence is 15 residues long. Trimming removed 0 bases from V and 2 bases from J, with 8 bases in between. CDR3 amino acids: CSARDWGAGANVLTF. The CDR3 nucleotides are TGCAGTGCTAGAGATTGGGGGGCTGGGGCCAACGTCCTGACTTTC.

This chain joins TRBV7-9 and TRBJ2-3, with a weak D call TRBD2 (5 bases). The germline gives CDR1 SEHNR, CDR2 FQNEAQ (reference sequence). Trimming took 2 bases from V and 0 from J, leaving 9 bases between them. The CDR3 is 15 amino acids. The CDR3 coding sequence is TGTGCCAGCAGCTTACAAGCGGTTAGCACAGATACGCAGTATTTT. Residues: CASSLQAVSTDTQYF. Drawing the rest from reference TRBV7-9 and TRBJ2-3, the complete variable domain is DTGVSQNPRHKITKRGQNVTFRCDPISEHNRLYWYRQTLGQGPEFLTYFQNEAQLEKSRLLSDRFSAERPKGSFSTLEIQRTEQGDSAMYLCASSLQAVSTDTQYFGPGTRLTVL.

Many counts were recorded for this clonotype. V and J are TRBV4-3 and TRBJ2-7; TRBD1 agrees at 10 bases. J gave up 2 bases and V 4 bases, and 5 bases lay outside the gene matches. Germline lookup yields CDR1 LGHNA and CDR2 YSLEER. This CDR3 contains 15 residues. CDR3 residues: CASSLSGTGAYEQYF. DNA for the CDR3: TGCGCCAGCAGCCTCTCCGGGACAGGGGCCTACGAGCAGTACTTC.